Listed here are 22 T cell receptor beta chains from one sample, sequenced in a study of T cell repertoires in cytomegalovirus infection. MiXCR, run by TCRdb on the reads, gives a single entry per CDR3 protein. The sample lists about a million distinct CDR3 sequences, around 30% seen once, with roughly an eighth in the top ten. For these TCRs, the target antigens are not known. The sample consisted of cultured CD8+ T cells from PBMCs, taken from culture after CMV antigen stimulation. The receptor set was obtained from a human donor in good health (CMV status not recorded). Some clones in this sample may be carry-over from other donors' samples.

The chain couples TRBV6-2 or TRBV6-3 to TRBJ2-5; TRBD2 agrees at 7 bases. The germline gives CDR1 MNHEY, CDR2 SVGEGT. CDR3 size: 15 residues. Germline trimming cut 7 bases from V and 5 bases from J; bases unmatched to any gene: 13. The DNA of the CDR3 is TGTGCCAGCACCTTTGGCGGGGGATGGGAGGAGACCCAGTACTTC. The encoded protein is CASTFGGGWEETQYF.

In this sample, this clonotype turned up many times. V gene TRBV7-9 combines with J gene TRBJ2-5; TRBD2 matches 14 bases. Germline V gene lookup returns CDR1 SEHNR and CDR2 FQNEAQ (reference sequence). V shed 5 bases, J shed 5 bases, and the junction held 7 bases outside the gene matches. The CDR3 is 16 amino acids. CDR3 protein: CASSPRLAGGHETQYF. The CDR3 DNA reads TGTGCCAGCAGCCCGCGACTAGCGGGGGGGCACGAGACCCAGTACTTC.

The rearrangement links TRBV12-3 or TRBV12-4 to TRBJ2-7, with no clear D. The V end lost 5 bases, the J end lost 3 bases, and 11 bases lay between the germline ends. The CDR3 contains 13 residues. CDR3 DNA sequence: TGTGCCAGCAGTCTTGCGGCGGTCTACGAGCAGTACTTC. It yields the protein CASSLAAVYEQYF.

This clonotype was seen many times. The chain uses TRBV6-2 or TRBV6-3 and TRBJ2-1; no clear D. This CDR3 is built from 12 residues. V lost 5 bases, J lost 7 bases, and 9 bases lay in between. Looked up from germline, CDR1 is MNHEY and CDR2 is SVGEGT. CDR3 sequence reads: CASSKIRNEQFF. The CDR3 nucleotides read TGTGCCAGCAGTAAGATACGGAATGAGCAGTTCTTC.

The sample holds many counts of this clonotype. The rearrangement joins TRBV20-1 to TRBJ1-1; 7 bases map to TRBD1. The CDR3 sequence is 14 residues long. Germline CDR1 is DFQATT and CDR2 is SNEGSKA (reference sequence). V dropped 1 base and J dropped 5; count of bases not matched to a gene: 7. The CDR3 protein is CSARGPDRVTEAFF. The CDR3 region has the DNA TGCAGTGCTAGAGGGCCCGACAGGGTAACTGAAGCTTTCTTT.

This clonotype was detected only a few times. The CDR3 loop is CASILPRDYRNPTMGYTF. DNA for the CDR3: TGTGCCAGCATTCTCCCCCGGGACTACCGGAACCCAACCATGGGCTACACCTTC. This chain connects TRBV5-4 to TRBJ1-2; the D gene is possibly TRBD1 (5 bases). The germline V gene has CDR1 SGHNT and CDR2 YYREEE (reference sequence). The ends were cut back, 6 bases at V and 8 bases at J, with 32 bases in the middle. The CDR3 has 18 residues.

V and J are TRBV11-3 and TRBJ2-1; D remains ambiguous. CDR3 size: 15 residues. Deletions cut 5 bases from V and 3 bases from J, with 14 bases between. Germline CDR1 reads SGHNT; CDR2 reads YENEEA. The CDR3 protein is CASSPWAEDYNEQFF. CDR3 DNA sequence: TGTGCCAGCAGCCCCTGGGCCGAGGACTACAATGAGCAGTTCTTC.

The V call is TRBV15, the J call TRBJ2-1; 8 positions agree with TRBD1. Unmatched junction bases numbered 4, after V lost 3 bases and J lost 0 bases. In germline, CDR1 is LNHNV, CDR2 YYDKDF (reference sequence). The CDR3 is made up of 16 amino acids. The CDR3 nucleotides read TGTGCCACCAGCAGCTGGACAGGGAGCTCCTACAATGAGCAGTTCTTC. Translated: CATSSWTGSSYNEQFF.

The CDR3 nucleotides are TGTGCCAGCAGCCAAGGGCCTCACATGGGGCCCTACAATGAGCAGTTCTTC. Residues: CASSQGPHMGPYNEQFF. V gene TRBV3-1 combines with J gene TRBJ2-1; tentatively, D is TRBD1 (5 bases). The CDR3 has 17 amino acids. The V gene's germline CDR1 is LGHDT and CDR2 YNNKEL (reference sequence). V lost 1 base, J lost 2 bases, and 15 bases lay in between.

This clonotype was picked up many times. This chain links TRBV7-8 with TRBJ2-1; 8 bases are a match to TRBD1. Germline lookup yields CDR1 SGHVS and CDR2 FQNEAQ. The CDR3 consists of 16 residues. The trim removed 3 bases at V and 0 bases at J, leaving 4 bases unmatched. In nucleotides, the CDR3 is TGTGCCAGCAGCTTCGGAACAGGGGGCTCCTACAATGAGCAGTTCTTC. This translates into CASSFGTGGSYNEQFF.

The gene calls are TRBV19 and TRBJ1-5; 8 nucleotides match TRBD1. With V trimmed by 0 bases and J by 6 bases, 10 bases remained unmatched. CDR1 is LNHDA, CDR2 SQIVND, per germline (reference sequence). This CDR3 region has 17 residues. The CDR3 sequence is CASSIDPTGEEGQPQHF. The CDR3 nucleotides read TGTGCCAGTAGTATAGATCCGACAGGGGAGGAAGGTCAGCCCCAGCATTTT.

CDR3 nucleotide sequence: TGTGCCAGCAAGGACAGGGCCCTTGAGCAGTACGTC. This encodes CASKDRALEQYV. The chain recombines TRBV6-1 with TRBJ2-7, with 8 positions matching TRBD1. Germline assignment: CDR1 MNHNS and CDR2 SASEGT. The CDR3 sequence is 12 residues long. V was pared by 7 bases and J by 7 bases, with 6 bases of the junction left unmatched.

The table lists this clonotype with a few counts. The genes are TRBV9 and TRBJ1-5, with D perhaps matching TRBD1 (6 bases). Germline assignment: CDR1 SGDLS and CDR2 YYNGEE. The CDR3 is 14 residues long. The V gene lost 4 bases and the J gene lost 7 bases, with 15 bases spanning the gap. Written as DNA, the CDR3 is TGTGCCAGCAGCCCCGGGGGCGGGATCCAGCCCCAGCATTTT. As protein: CASSPGGGIQPQHF.

A remark on this clonotype: A much larger clonotype is one base distant, so this may be a read error. Written as DNA, the CDR3 is TGTGCCAGCAGTAACACGTTCGCGAACATCGGGGAGCTGTTTTTT. It encodes CASSNTFANIGELFF. The chain couples TRBV6-4 to TRBJ2-2; D gene ambiguous. The CDR3 runs to 15 residues. In germline, CDR1 is MRHNA, CDR2 SNTAGT.

For this clonotype: Relative to the germline gene, one junction end is altered; a read error may explain this. The chain combines TRBV6-2 or TRBV6-3 with TRBJ2-1, with 9 bases fitting TRBD2. Germline lookup yields CDR1 MNHEY and CDR2 SVGEGT. The CDR3 length is 16 residues. The chain's CDR3 is CASSYSVSGGPNEQLF. The CDR3, as DNA: TGTGCCAGCAGTTACTCTGTTAGCGGGGGCCCCAATGAGCAGTTGTTC.

The chain couples TRBV5-1 to TRBJ2-1; 9 bases are a match to TRBD1. V was pared by 4 bases and J by 6 bases, with 8 bases of the junction left unmatched. The V gene's germline CDR1 is SGHRS and CDR2 YFSETQ. The CDR3 consists of 15 residues. This CDR3 reads CASSPYGTGLNEQFF. The CDR3 nucleotides read TGCGCCAGCAGCCCCTATGGGACAGGGCTCAATGAGCAGTTCTTC.

The chain recombines TRBV12-3 or TRBV12-4 with TRBJ2-1, with D possibly TRBD1 on 6 matching bases. The CDR3 covers 21 residues. Trimming took 8 bases from V and 0 from J, leaving 32 bases between them. Written as DNA, the CDR3 is TGTGCCAGCGGTGCCCGGACACTTCTACAAGGGGGTAGGGACTCCTACAATGAGCAGTTCTTC. Protein: CASGARTLLQGGRDSYNEQFF.

J is TRBJ1-6 and V is TRBV5-4, with 9 nucleotides matching TRBD1. The length of the CDR3 is 15 residues. Germline V gives CDR1 SGHNT, CDR2 YYREEE (reference sequence). Trimming at V came to 1 base and at J to 6 bases, leaving 2 bases not matched to a gene. CDR3 in amino acids: CASSLPGQGNSPLHF. For the CDR3, the DNA is TGTGCCAGCAGCTTGCCGGGACAGGGTAATTCACCCCTCCACTTT. Complete variable domain (other parts from reference TRBV5-4 and TRBJ1-6): ETGVTQSPTHLIKTRGQQVTLRCSSQSGHNTVSWYQQALGQGPQFIFQYYREEENGRGNFPPRFSGLQFPNYSSELNVNALELDDSALYLCASSLPGQGNSPLHFGNGTRLTVT.

The gene calls are TRBV10-1 and TRBJ1-2; D may be TRBD1 (6 bases). The germline V gene has CDR1 WNHNN and CDR2 SYGVQD (reference sequence). Trimming removed 4 bases at V and 5 bases at J, with 17 bases between. CDR3 size: 15 residues. The CDR3 sequence: CASSGKGQLGYGYTF. The CDR3 nucleotides read TGCGCCAGCAGTGGAAAAGGACAGCTCGGATATGGCTACACCTTC.

This clonotype has only a few counts. The chain links TRBV7-3 to TRBJ2-2, with 11 bases lining up with TRBD1. Germline V gives CDR1 SGHTA, CDR2 FQGTGA. V trimming: 2 bases; J trimming: 7 bases; junction bases outside the gene matches: 9. This CDR3 has 17 amino acids. Here the CDR3 reads CASSLAPGQGDFGELFF. CDR3 sequence (DNA): TGTGCCAGCAGCTTAGCCCCGGGACAGGGGGACTTCGGGGAGCTGTTTTTT.

The CDR3 DNA is TGTGCCAGTAGTATGGAGGGGGACACTTATCAGCCCCAGCATTTT. Translating gives CASSMEGDTYQPQHF. J is TRBJ1-5 and V is TRBV19; D is perhaps TRBD1 (6 bases). Germline CDR1 reads LNHDA; CDR2 reads SQIVND (reference sequence). The CDR3 runs 15 residues. The germline V and J ends were trimmed by 3 bases and 5 bases, with 14 bases remaining between them.

CDR3 residues: CASSSGFTQYF. CDR3 nucleotide sequence: TGTGCCAGCAGTTCCGGTTTTACCCAGTACTTC. The V and J genes are TRBV6-5 and TRBJ2-5; D is ambiguous. Trimming cost V 4 bases and J 8 bases, with 8 bases left between them. CDR1 is MNHEY and CDR2 is SVGAGI in the germline V gene. The CDR3 has 11 amino acids.